Given below is one T cell receptor (beta chain) in context. Its antigen is unidentified. Other nucleotide sequences in the sample specify the same CDR3. This sample was included in a study of beta chain features in type 1 diabetes. Study at large: On cell yields, gender and age, patients and healthy donors were similar. Study observations and caveats: In type 1 diabetes patients, VDJ junctions had fewer insertions; deletions at these junctions were more frequent.

CDR1 is SGHRS and CDR2 is YFSETQ in the germline V gene. Unmatched junction bases numbered 4, after V lost 3 bases and J lost 2 bases. The CDR3 loop spans 15 amino acids. The study reverse transcribed the entire isolated RNA, so it sequenced expressed TCRB transcripts. TCRdb keeps only in-frame clones here, not all; method: immunoSEQ multiplex PCR. This sample yields 350,000 or so clones, of which around a fifth are seen a single time; under 0.055% belongs to the top ten. The source of this sequence is a woman younger than 30 in good health. Sequencing was performed on naive CD4+ T cells from blood. J is TRBJ2-3 and V is TRBV5-1; 9 nucleotides match TRBD2. CDR3 coding DNA: TGCGCCAGCAGCTCTACTAGCGGGTACACAGATACGCAGTATTTT. Translation gives CASSSTSGYTDTQYF.